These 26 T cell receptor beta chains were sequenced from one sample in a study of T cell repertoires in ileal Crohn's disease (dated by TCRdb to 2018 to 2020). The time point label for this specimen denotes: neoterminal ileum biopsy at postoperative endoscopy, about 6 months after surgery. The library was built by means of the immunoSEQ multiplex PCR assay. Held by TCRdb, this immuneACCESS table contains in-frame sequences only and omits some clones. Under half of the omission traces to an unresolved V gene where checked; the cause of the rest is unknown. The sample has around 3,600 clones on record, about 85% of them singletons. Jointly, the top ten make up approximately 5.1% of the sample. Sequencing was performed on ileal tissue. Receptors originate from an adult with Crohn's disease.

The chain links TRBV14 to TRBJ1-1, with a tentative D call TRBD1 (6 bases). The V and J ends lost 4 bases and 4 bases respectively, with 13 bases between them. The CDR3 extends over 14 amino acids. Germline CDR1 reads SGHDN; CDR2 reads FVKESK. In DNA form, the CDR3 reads TGTGCCAGCAGCCGGACAGCTTCTGGCACTGAAGCTTTCTTT. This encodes CASSRTASGTEAFF.

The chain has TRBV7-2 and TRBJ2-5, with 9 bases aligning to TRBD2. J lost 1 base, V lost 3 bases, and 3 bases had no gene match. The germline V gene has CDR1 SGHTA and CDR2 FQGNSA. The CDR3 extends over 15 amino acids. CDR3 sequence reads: CASSFGTSLQETQYF. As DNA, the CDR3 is TGTGCCAGCAGCTTCGGGACTAGCCTCCAAGAGACCCAGTACTTC.

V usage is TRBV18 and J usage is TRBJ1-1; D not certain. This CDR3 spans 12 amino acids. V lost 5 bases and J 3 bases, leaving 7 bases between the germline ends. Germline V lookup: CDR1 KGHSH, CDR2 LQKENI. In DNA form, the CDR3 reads TGTGCCAGCTCAAGCCCGGACACTGAAGCTTTCTTT. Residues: CASSSPDTEAFF.

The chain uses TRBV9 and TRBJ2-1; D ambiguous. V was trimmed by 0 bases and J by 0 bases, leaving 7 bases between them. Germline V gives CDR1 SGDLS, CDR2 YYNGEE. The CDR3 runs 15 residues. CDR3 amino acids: CASSVAPSSYNEQFF. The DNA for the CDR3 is TGTGCCAGCAGCGTAGCTCCGAGCTCCTACAATGAGCAGTTCTTC.

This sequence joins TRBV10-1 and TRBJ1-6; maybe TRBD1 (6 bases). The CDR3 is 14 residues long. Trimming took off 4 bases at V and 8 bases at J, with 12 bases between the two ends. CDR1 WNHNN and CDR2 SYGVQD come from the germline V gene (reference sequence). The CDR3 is CASSAGDGHSPLHF. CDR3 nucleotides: TGCGCCAGCAGTGCAGGGGACGGTCATTCACCCCTCCACTTT.

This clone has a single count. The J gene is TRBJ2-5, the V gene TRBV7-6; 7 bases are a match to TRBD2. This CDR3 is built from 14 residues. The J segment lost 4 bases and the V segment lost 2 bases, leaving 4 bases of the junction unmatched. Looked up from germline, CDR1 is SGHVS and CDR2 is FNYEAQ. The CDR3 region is CASSLSWGGETQYF. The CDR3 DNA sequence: TGTGCCAGCAGCTTAAGCTGGGGGGGAGAGACCCAGTACTTC.

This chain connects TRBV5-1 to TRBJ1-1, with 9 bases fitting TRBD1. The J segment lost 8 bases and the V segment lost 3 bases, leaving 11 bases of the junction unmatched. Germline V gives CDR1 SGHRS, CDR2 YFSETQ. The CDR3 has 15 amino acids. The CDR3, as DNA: TGCGCCAGCAGCTGGTCGACAGGGGGTATATCGGAAGCTTTCTTT. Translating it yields CASSWSTGGISEAFF.

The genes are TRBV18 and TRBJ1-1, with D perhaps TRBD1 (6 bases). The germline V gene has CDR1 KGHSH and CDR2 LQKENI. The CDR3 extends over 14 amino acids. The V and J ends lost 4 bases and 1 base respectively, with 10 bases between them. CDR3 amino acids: CASSRPTGNTEAFF. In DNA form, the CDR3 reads TGTGCCAGCTCACGACCGACAGGGAACACTGAAGCTTTCTTT. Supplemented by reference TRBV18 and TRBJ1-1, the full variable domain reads NAGVMQNPRHLVRRRGQEARLRCSPMKGHSHVYWYRQLPEEGLKFMVYLQKENIIDESGMPKERFSAEFPKEGPSILRIQQVVRGDSAAYFCASSRPTGNTEAFFGQGTRLTVV.

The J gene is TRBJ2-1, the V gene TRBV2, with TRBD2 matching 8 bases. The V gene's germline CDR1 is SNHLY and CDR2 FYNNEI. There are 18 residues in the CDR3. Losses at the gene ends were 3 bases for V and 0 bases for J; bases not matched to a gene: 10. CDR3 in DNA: TGTGCCAGCAGTGACAGTAGCGGGACGGCCAGCTCCTACAATGAGCAGTTCTTC. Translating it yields CASSDSSGTASSYNEQFF. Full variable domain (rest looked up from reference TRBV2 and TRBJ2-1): EPEVTQTPSHQVTQMGQEVILRCVPISNHLYFYWYRQILGQKVEFLVSFYNNEISEKSEIFDDQFSVERPDGSNFTLKIRSTKLEDSAMYFCASSDSSGTASSYNEQFFGPGTRLTVL.

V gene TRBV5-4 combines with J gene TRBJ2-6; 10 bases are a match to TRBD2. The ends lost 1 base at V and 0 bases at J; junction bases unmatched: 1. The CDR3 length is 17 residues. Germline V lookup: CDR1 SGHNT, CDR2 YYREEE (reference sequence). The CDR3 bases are TGTGCCAGCAGCTTGAGCGGGAGGGCCTCTGGGGCCAACGTCCTGACTTTC. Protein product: CASSLSGRASGANVLTF.

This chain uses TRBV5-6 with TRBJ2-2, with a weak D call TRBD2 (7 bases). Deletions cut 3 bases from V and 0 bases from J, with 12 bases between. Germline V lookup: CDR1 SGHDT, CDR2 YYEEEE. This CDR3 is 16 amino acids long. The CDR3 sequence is CASSSSGTPNTGELFF. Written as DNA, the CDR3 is TGTGCCAGCAGCTCGAGCGGGACACCGAACACCGGGGAGCTGTTTTTT.

The CDR3 spells CASSVRSGGGRTDTQYF. DNA for the CDR3: TGTGCCAGCAGCGTACGTTCGGGGGGGGGCCGGACAGATACGCAGTATTTT. The genes are TRBV9 and TRBJ2-3; 8 bases are shared with TRBD2. V dropped 1 base and J dropped 3; count of bases not matched to a gene: 10. This CDR3 has 17 amino acids. Germline assignment: CDR1 SGDLS and CDR2 YYNGEE.

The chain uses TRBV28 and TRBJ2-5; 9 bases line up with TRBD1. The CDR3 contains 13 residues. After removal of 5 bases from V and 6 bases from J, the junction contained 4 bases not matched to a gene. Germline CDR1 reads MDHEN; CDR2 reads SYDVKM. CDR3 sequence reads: CASSPQGAKTQYF. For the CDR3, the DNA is TGTGCCAGCAGTCCACAGGGGGCGAAGACCCAGTACTTC.

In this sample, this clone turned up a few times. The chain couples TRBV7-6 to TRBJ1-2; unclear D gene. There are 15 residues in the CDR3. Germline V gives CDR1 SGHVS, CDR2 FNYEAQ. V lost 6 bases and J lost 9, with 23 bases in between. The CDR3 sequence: CASSDTGKDSGSYTF. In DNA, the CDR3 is TGTGCCAGCAGTGACACCGGGAAGGACTCCGGAAGCTACACCTTC.

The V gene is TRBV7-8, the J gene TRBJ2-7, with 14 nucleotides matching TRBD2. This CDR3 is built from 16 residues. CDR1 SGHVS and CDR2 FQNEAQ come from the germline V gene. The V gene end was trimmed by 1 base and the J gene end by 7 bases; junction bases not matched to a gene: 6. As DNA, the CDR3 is TGTGCCAGCAGCTTAGGTGTGGGACTAGCGGGAGTTGAGCAGTACTTC. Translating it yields CASSLGVGLAGVEQYF.

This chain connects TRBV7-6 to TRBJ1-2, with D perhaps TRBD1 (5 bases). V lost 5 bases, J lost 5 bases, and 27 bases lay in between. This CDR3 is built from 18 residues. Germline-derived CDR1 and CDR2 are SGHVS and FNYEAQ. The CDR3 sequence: CASSDSFRGGGRDYGYTF. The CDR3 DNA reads TGTGCCAGCAGCGACTCCTTTCGTGGGGGAGGCAGGGATTATGGCTACACCTTC.

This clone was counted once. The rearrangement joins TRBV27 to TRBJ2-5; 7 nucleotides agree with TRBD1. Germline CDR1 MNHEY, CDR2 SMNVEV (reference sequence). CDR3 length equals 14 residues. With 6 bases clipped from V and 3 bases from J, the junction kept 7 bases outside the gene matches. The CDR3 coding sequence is TGTGCCAGCAGATGGACAGGCGAGAAAGAGACCCAGTACTTC. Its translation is CASRWTGEKETQYF.

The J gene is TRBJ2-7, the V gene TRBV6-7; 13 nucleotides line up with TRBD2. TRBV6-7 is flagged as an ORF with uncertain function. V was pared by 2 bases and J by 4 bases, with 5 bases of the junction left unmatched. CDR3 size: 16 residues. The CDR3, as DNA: TGTGCCAGCAGTTACCGACTAGCGGGGGGTATATACGAGCAGTACTTC. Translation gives CASSYRLAGGIYEQYF.

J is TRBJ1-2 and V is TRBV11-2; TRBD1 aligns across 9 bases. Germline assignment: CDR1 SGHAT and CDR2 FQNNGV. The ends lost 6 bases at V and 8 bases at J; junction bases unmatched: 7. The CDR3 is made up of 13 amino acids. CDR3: CASREQQGAGYTF. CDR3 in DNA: TGTGCCAGCAGGGAACAACAGGGGGCCGGCTACACCTTC.

The CDR3 region is CASSYNSPHNEQFF. CDR3 bases: TGTGCCAGCAGTTACAACAGTCCGCACAATGAGCAGTTCTTC. This sequence joins TRBV6-5 and TRBJ2-1, with D hard to call. From germline, CDR1 is MNHEY and CDR2 SVGAGI. This CDR3 has 14 amino acids. The ends were cut back, 2 bases at V and 5 bases at J, with 10 bases in the middle.

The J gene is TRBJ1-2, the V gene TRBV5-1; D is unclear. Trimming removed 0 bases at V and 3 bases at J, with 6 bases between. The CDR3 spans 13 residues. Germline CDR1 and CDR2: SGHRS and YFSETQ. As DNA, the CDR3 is TGCGCCAGCAGCTTGGACGGGTACTATGGCTACACCTTC. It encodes CASSLDGYYGYTF.

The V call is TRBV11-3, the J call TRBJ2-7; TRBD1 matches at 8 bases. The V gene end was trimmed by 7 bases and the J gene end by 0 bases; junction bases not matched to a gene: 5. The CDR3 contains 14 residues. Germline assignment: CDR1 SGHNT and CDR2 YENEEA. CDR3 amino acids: CASMRTGLSYEQYF. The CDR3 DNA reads TGTGCCAGCATGCGGACAGGGCTCTCCTACGAGCAGTACTTC.

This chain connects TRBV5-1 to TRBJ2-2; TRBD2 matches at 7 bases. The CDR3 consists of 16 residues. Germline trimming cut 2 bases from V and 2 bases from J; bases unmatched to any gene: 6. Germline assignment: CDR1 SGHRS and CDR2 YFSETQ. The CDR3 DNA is TGCGCCAGCAGCTTTACTAGCGCAGCAAACACCGGGGAGCTGTTTTTT. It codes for CASSFTSAANTGELFF. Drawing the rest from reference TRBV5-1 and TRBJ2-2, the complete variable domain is KAGVTQTPRYLIKTRGQQVTLSCSPISGHRSVSWYQQTPGQGLQFLFEYFSETQRNKGNFPGRFSGRQFSNSRSEMNVSTLELGDSALYLCASSFTSAANTGELFFGEGSRLTVL.

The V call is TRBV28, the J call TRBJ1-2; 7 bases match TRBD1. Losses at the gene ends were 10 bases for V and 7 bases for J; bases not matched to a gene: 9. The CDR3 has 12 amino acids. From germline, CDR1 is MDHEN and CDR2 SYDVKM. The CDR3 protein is CATRQGLRGYTF. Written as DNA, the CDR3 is TGTGCCACCAGACAGGGTCTCCGTGGCTACACCTTC.

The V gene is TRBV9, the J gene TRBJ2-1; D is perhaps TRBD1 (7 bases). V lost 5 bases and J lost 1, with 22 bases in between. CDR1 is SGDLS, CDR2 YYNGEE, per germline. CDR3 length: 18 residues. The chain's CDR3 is CASSALQGGSGSYNEQFF. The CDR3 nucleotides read TGTGCCAGCAGTGCCCTCCAGGGGGGTAGCGGATCCTACAATGAGCAGTTCTTC.

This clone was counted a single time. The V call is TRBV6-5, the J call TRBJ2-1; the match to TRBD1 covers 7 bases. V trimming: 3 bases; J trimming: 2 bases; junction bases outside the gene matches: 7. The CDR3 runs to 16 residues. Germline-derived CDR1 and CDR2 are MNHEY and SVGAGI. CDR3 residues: CASSYTGTAAYNEQFF. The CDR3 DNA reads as TGTGCCAGCAGTTATACGGGGACAGCCGCCTACAATGAGCAGTTCTTC.